These 30 T cell receptor beta chains were all obtained from the same sample, sequenced in a study of vaccination and CD4 T cells after COVID-19. The treatment here: roughly 11-day PBMC culture with coronavirus spike peptide pools or control peptides (ViraFEST assay). Sequencing of the DNA from cultured CD4+ T cells was carried out with the Oncomine TCR Beta short-read assay. TCRdb ran MiXCR on the PCR reads and lists one entry per CDR3 protein. This table holds some 10,000 distinct CDR3 sequences, roughly 31% found once. These receptors are not linked to any known antigen. Sequencing was performed on CD4+ T cells from blood, cultured in vitro, taken after SARS-CoV-2 vaccination. Receptor source: a human donor who had recovered from COVID-19.

The table lists this clonotype with a few counts. Mismatch with germline at one junction end may stem from a read error. The CDR3 DNA reads TGCAGTGCTAGGGGGGGGGCGAGCAGAGGATTC. Translating it yields CSARGGASRGF. The chain employs TRBV20-1 and TRBJ2-1; possible D gene TRBD2, 7 bases. The germline V gene has CDR1 DFQATT and CDR2 SNEGSKA (reference sequence). There are 11 residues in the CDR3.

The table lists this clonotype with a few counts. The V call is TRBV6-2 or TRBV6-3, the J call TRBJ1-2; TRBD1 is a possible D gene (6 bases). Germline CDR1 is MNHEY and CDR2 is SVGEGT. Deletions cut 2 bases from V and 1 base from J, with 11 bases between. There are 15 residues in the CDR3. CDR3: CASSYPAQGNYGYTF. In DNA form, the CDR3 reads TGTGCCAGCAGTTACCCCGCACAGGGTAACTATGGCTACACCTTC.

V and J are TRBV6-1 and TRBJ2-4, with 8 positions matching TRBD1. The CDR3 contains 12 residues. The V gene end was trimmed by 5 bases and the J gene end by 7 bases; junction bases not matched to a gene: 1. Germline V CDR1 and CDR2: MNHNS, SASEGT. The CDR3 protein is CASSRTGNIQYF. CDR3 nucleotide sequence: TGTGCCAGCAGTCGGACAGGGAACATTCAGTACTTC.

This chain uses TRBV11-2 with TRBJ1-2, with D perhaps matching TRBD1 (6 bases). The V gene's germline CDR1 is SGHAT and CDR2 FQNNGV. The CDR3 extends over 16 amino acids. V was cut by 0 bases and J by 2 bases, with 13 bases left in between. The chain's CDR3 is CASSLEGGAPNYGYTF. In DNA form, the CDR3 reads TGTGCCAGCAGCTTAGAGGGGGGGGCGCCCAACTATGGCTACACCTTC.

This clonotype was found a few times. V usage is TRBV7-2 and J usage is TRBJ2-7; 9 nucleotides agree with TRBD2. V gave up 11 bases and J gave up 4 bases; unmatched junction bases: 12. Germline-derived CDR1 and CDR2 are SGHTA and FQGNSA. The CDR3 consists of 14 residues. This CDR3 reads CASSTSGIMYEQYF. CDR3 nucleotide sequence: TGTGCCTCCTCGACTAGCGGCATTATGTACGAGCAGTACTTC.

V is TRBV5-3 and J is TRBJ1-1; D uncertain. TRBV5-3 is filed as an ORF, its function uncertain. V lost 0 bases to trimming and J lost 3 bases, with 12 bases between them. This CDR3 comprises 15 residues. The chain's CDR3 is CARSLGWDGDTEAFF. The CDR3 DNA follows: TGTGCCAGAAGCTTGGGATGGGATGGGGACACTGAAGCTTTCTTT.

The sample holds one count of this clonotype. The chain links TRBV6-4 to TRBJ2-1; D possibly corresponds to TRBD2 (5 bases). Germline V lookup: CDR1 MRHNA, CDR2 SNTAGT. V dropped 4 bases and J dropped 0 bases, with 10 bases sitting between them. CDR3 length: 15 amino acids. The CDR3 spells CASSAGSGSYNEQFF. The CDR3 nucleotides read TGTGCCAGCAGTGCGGGGAGCGGCTCCTACAATGAGCAGTTCTTC.

This clonotype was counted a few times. V is TRBV7-2 and J is TRBJ2-5; 12 nucleotides line up with TRBD1. CDR3 length: 15 residues. CDR1 is SGHTA, CDR2 FQGNSA, per germline. The J segment lost 5 bases and the V segment lost 3 bases, leaving 4 bases of the junction unmatched. The CDR3 region is CASSFGDRGHETQYF. CDR3 in DNA: TGTGCCAGCAGCTTTGGGGACAGGGGGCATGAGACCCAGTACTTC. The entire variable domain, with the rest obtained from reference TRBV7-2 and TRBJ2-5, is as follows: GAGVSQSPSNKVTEKGKDVELRCDPISGHTALYWYRQSLGQGLEFLIYFQGNSAPDKSGLPSDRFSAERTGGSVSTLTIQRTQQEDSAVYLCASSFGDRGHETQYFGPGTRLLVL.

In this sample, this clonotype turned up a few times. The chain combines TRBV29-1 with TRBJ2-3; D not resolved. The V gene's germline CDR1 is SQVTM and CDR2 ANQGSEA. V gave up 8 bases and J gave up 4 bases, with 16 bases separating them. This CDR3 comprises 13 residues. For the CDR3, the DNA is TGCAGCACCCCAATCGGATCCGCAGATACGCAGTATTTT. Its translation: CSTPIGSADTQYF.

Only a few counts were recorded for this clonotype. The chain is built from TRBV25-1 and TRBJ2-3; the D gene could be TRBD1 or TRBD2 (5 bases each). Trimming shortened V by 5 bases and J by 6 bases, and 15 bases separated the two germline ends. The V gene's germline CDR1 is MGHDK and CDR2 SYGVNS. The CDR3 extends over 14 amino acids. CDR3: CASSPSGGSDTQYF. As DNA, the CDR3 is TGTGCCAGCAGTCCATCTGGGGGTTCGGATACGCAGTATTTT.

This clonotype was counted only a few times. The chain is built from TRBV28 and TRBJ1-5, with unresolved D. V dropped 6 bases and J dropped 2 bases, with 8 bases sitting between them. This CDR3 is built from 13 residues. Germline CDR1 MDHEN, CDR2 SYDVKM. The CDR3 DNA follows: TGTGCCAGCAGGTATAGCGGCAATCAGCCCCAGCATTTT. It encodes CASRYSGNQPQHF.

The chain links TRBV20-1 to TRBJ1-1; D gene uncertain. Germline V gene lookup returns CDR1 DFQATT and CDR2 SNEGSKA (reference sequence). The ends were cut back, 3 bases at V and 1 base at J, with 9 bases in the middle. The CDR3 spans 13 residues. The CDR3 protein is CSARGRTNTEAFF. CDR3 nucleotide sequence: TGCAGTGCTAGGGGGAGAACGAACACTGAAGCTTTCTTT.

The J gene is TRBJ2-3, the V gene TRBV20-1; TRBD2 matches at 12 bases. Germline CDR1 and CDR2: DFQATT and SNEGSKA (reference sequence). The CDR3 spans 16 residues. J was trimmed by 6 bases and V by 2 bases; bases with no gene match: 9. The DNA of the CDR3 is TGCAGTGCTAGAAAAGCCGGACTAGCGGGGAGGGATACGCAGTATTTT. The encoded protein is CSARKAGLAGRDTQYF.

This CDR3 is CASSLIVLAGSQETQYF. The DNA for the CDR3 is TGTGCCAGCAGTTTAATCGTCCTAGCGGGATCCCAAGAGACCCAGTACTTC. J is TRBJ2-5 and V is TRBV28; the match to TRBD2 covers 9 bases. Germline V CDR1 and CDR2: MDHEN, SYDVKM. Trimming removed 2 bases from V and 1 base from J; junction bases left unmatched: 8. The CDR3 is made up of 17 amino acids.

This clonotype was seen only a few times. J is TRBJ1-5 and V is TRBV19; TRBD1 aligns across 8 bases. V dropped 4 bases and J dropped 8; count of bases not matched to a gene: 7. The CDR3 is 14 residues long. Germline CDR1 reads LNHDA; CDR2 reads SQIVND (reference sequence). CDR3 sequence reads: CASSTSGGSKPQHF. Here the CDR3 DNA reads TGTGCCAGTAGTACCTCAGGGGGCAGCAAGCCCCAGCATTTT.

This clonotype was observed a few times. V usage is TRBV10-3 and J usage is TRBJ2-7, with 10 bases aligning to TRBD1. The CDR3 runs 14 residues. CDR1 and CDR2 (germline): ENHRY, SYGVKD. Unmatched junction bases numbered 6, after V lost 7 bases and J lost 3 bases. DNA of the CDR3: TGTGCCATCACCTCGGGACAGGGGCTCTACGAGCAGTACTTC. As protein: CAITSGQGLYEQYF.

The chain recombines TRBV4-3 with TRBJ2-5, with TRBD1 matching 8 bases. With V trimmed by 1 base and J by 5 bases, 0 bases remained unmatched. The germline V gene encodes CDR1 LGHNA and CDR2 YSLEER. The CDR3 runs 13 residues. The CDR3 is CASSQGTGETQYF. The CDR3 nucleotides are TGCGCCAGCAGCCAAGGGACAGGGGAGACCCAGTACTTC.

This clonotype was counted a few times. The rearrangement uses TRBV6-5 and TRBJ2-2; D is unresolved. Trimming cost V 4 bases and J 1 base, with 10 bases left between them. The germline V gene encodes CDR1 MNHEY and CDR2 SVGAGI. This CDR3 has 15 amino acids. CDR3 coding DNA: TGTGCCAGCAGTTCCCTGGGCCTGAACACCGGGGAGCTGTTTTTT. Protein: CASSSLGLNTGELFF.

The V gene is TRBV28, the J gene TRBJ2-2; D may be TRBD1 or TRBD2 (5 bases each). CDR3 size: 14 residues. Trimming removed 6 bases at V and 5 bases at J, with 13 bases between. From germline, CDR1 is MDHEN and CDR2 SYDVKM. The CDR3 protein is CASRGPWRTGELFF. Written as DNA, the CDR3 is TGTGCCAGCAGGGGACCTTGGCGGACCGGGGAGCTGTTTTTT.

In nucleotides, the CDR3 is TGTGCCAGCAAGGGGGCTGTAAACAATGAGCAGTTCTTC. Protein sequence: CASKGAVNNEQFF. The V and J genes are TRBV25-1 and TRBJ2-1; TRBD1 matches 7 bases. The CDR3 runs to 13 residues. Germline V lookup: CDR1 MGHDK, CDR2 SYGVNS. The ends lost 7 bases at V and 5 bases at J; junction bases unmatched: 5.

In its sample, this clonotype ranks as medium-sized. This chain joins TRBV20-1 and TRBJ2-2, with D hard to call. V shed 2 bases and J shed 4 bases, with 11 bases lying between them. The CDR3 totals 14 residues. The germline V gene encodes CDR1 DFQATT and CDR2 SNEGSKA (reference sequence). CDR3 sequence reads: CSARSRVGTGELFF. The CDR3 coding sequence is TGCAGTGCTAGATCTAGGGTGGGCACCGGGGAGCTGTTTTTT.

The gene calls are TRBV5-6 and TRBJ2-2; D possibly corresponds to TRBD2 (6 bases). This CDR3 has 16 amino acids. V lost 1 base, J lost 1 base, and 11 bases lay in between. Germline V gene sequence: CDR1 SGHDT, CDR2 YYEEEE. The CDR3 DNA is TGTGCCAGCAGCTTGAGGAGGGGCCGGAACACCGGGGAGCTGTTTTTT. Encoded protein: CASSLRRGRNTGELFF.

The J gene is TRBJ2-1, the V gene TRBV6-1; 9 bases map to TRBD1. V was pared by 5 bases and J by 0 bases, with 5 bases of the junction left unmatched. CDR3 length: 16 residues. The germline V gene has CDR1 MNHNS and CDR2 SASEGT. The CDR3 sequence is CASSLDRGLSYNEQFF. The CDR3 nucleotides are TGTGCCAGCAGTCTGGACAGGGGTCTCTCCTACAATGAGCAGTTCTTC.

The V gene is TRBV24-1, the J gene TRBJ1-2, with 7 bases fitting TRBD1. V trimming: 4 bases; J trimming: 2 bases; junction bases outside the gene matches: 6. This CDR3 region has 15 residues. CDR1 and CDR2 from the germline V gene are KGHDR and SFDVKD. Written as DNA, the CDR3 is TGTGCCACCAGTGAAACCGGGACAGCGAACTATGGCTACACCTTC. It is translated as CATSETGTANYGYTF.

This clonotype was detected a few times. This rearrangement joins TRBV7-9 to TRBJ2-3; D is undetermined. The V end lost 3 bases, the J end lost 0 bases, and 16 bases lay between the germline ends. The CDR3 loop spans 17 amino acids. From germline, CDR1 is SEHNR and CDR2 FQNEAQ (reference sequence). CDR3 region: CASSFPIGRTSTDTQYF. CDR3 nucleotides: TGTGCCAGCAGCTTTCCCATCGGGCGAACTAGCACAGATACGCAGTATTTT.

This clonotype was seen a handful of times. The rearrangement joins TRBV6-5 to TRBJ1-5, with D maybe TRBD1 (6 bases). From germline, CDR1 is MNHEY and CDR2 SVGAGI. The CDR3 spans 14 residues. Trimming took 2 bases from V and 9 from J, leaving 14 bases between them. This CDR3 is CASSYGRGGLPQHF. The CDR3 DNA sequence: TGTGCCAGCAGTTACGGGAGGGGGGGGCTGCCCCAGCATTTT.

The chain recombines TRBV25-1 with TRBJ2-2; 10 bases agree with TRBD1. The CDR3 spans 16 residues. Trimming at V came to 4 bases and at J to 3 bases, leaving 5 bases not matched to a gene. Germline V lookup: CDR1 MGHDK, CDR2 SYGVNS. The DNA of the CDR3 is TGTGCCAGCAGTGGGGGGACAGGGGCCGACACCGGGGAGCTGTTTTTT. This translates into CASSGGTGADTGELFF.

Regarding this clonotype: An end of the junction differs from the germline gene, which may be a read error. This chain connects TRBV20-1 to TRBJ2-7, with D perhaps assigned TRBD1 or TRBD2 (5 bases each). CDR3 length: 14 residues. CDR1 DFQATT and CDR2 SNEGSKA come from the germline V gene (reference sequence). This CDR3 reads CSARDWGRSYEQHF. CDR3 DNA sequence: TGCAGTGCTAGAGATTGGGGGAGATCCTACGAGCAGCACTTC.

This clonotype has a handful of counts. The chain is built from TRBV19 and TRBJ2-3; D possibly corresponds to TRBD2 (6 bases). CDR1 and CDR2 from the germline V gene are LNHDA and SQIVND (reference sequence). CDR3 size: 14 residues. The V gene lost 7 bases and the J gene lost 4 bases, with 15 bases spanning the gap. The CDR3 bases are TGTGCCAGTATGGGGGGTAGAGACTCAGATACGCAGTATTTT. It codes for CASMGGRDSDTQYF.

In this sample, this clonotype turned up a few times. The rearrangement links TRBV12-3 or TRBV12-4 to TRBJ1-5; possibly TRBD1 for D (6 bases). The length of the CDR3 is 14 residues. V gave up 7 bases and J gave up 3 bases, with 13 bases separating them. The CDR3 coding sequence is TGTGCCAGCACACCAGGACAGTACAATCAGCCCCAGCATTTT. It specifies CASTPGQYNQPQHF.